This T cell receptor (beta chain) derives from a study of post-analysis software for immune sequencing data. About the research overall: Relapsing-remitting, secondary progressive and progressive-relapsing courses of multiple sclerosis were included. Study-wide points: There was significantly lower normalized Chao1 diversity in multiple sclerosis patients than in controls. By F measure, samples from a shared preparation batch strongly co-clustered. Relative to controls, patients had five TRBV segments at higher frequency, with TRBV5-6, TRBV5-1 and TRBV20-1 among these.

This clonotype was seen only once. What it recognizes is unknown. Unique molecular identifiers featured in each of the TCR beta cDNA libraries. Roughly 500,000 cDNA molecules were obtained from roughly 1 to 10 million T cells. In TCRdb, the PCR reads were re-called with MiXCR into one record per CDR3 protein. In the table there are approximately 630,000 distinct CDR3 sequences, roughly three fifths of which are singletons. There are 14 residues in the CDR3. Germline CDR1 reads DFQATT; CDR2 reads SNEGSKA (reference sequence). Trimming took 7 bases from V and 0 from J, leaving 15 bases between them. The rearrangement uses TRBV20-1 and TRBJ1-1; tentative D call: TRBD1 (6 bases). The specimen sequenced was blood. The receptor comes from a girl aged 2 to 10 with multiple sclerosis. Here the CDR3 DNA reads TGCAGTGTCAAAAGGGCAGGGGTGAACACTGAAGCTTTCTTT. As protein: CSVKRAGVNTEAFF.